The subject of this entry is one TCR beta chain. This receptor's antigen is unknown. The sample holds no much larger clone one base away, and base qualities are not on file. The library relied on 5' RACE. The sample was run on an Illumina HiSeq 2500. A second roughly 6 to 12 cycle PCR used a sample-barcoded 5' primer and a J-beta primer mix. A template-switch 5' adaptor carrying 12 random nucleotides introduced a unique molecular identifier onto each TCR beta cDNA molecule. Each sample yielded at least 3 million CDR3-containing paired-end reads. The Mint cDNA synthesis kit, primed by a TRBC-specific oligonucleotide, was used to synthesize first-strand cDNA from all RNA. After uracil-DNA glycosylase treatment, a first 18-cycle PCR used universal primers M1SS and BC2_uni_R on all cDNA. The study's processing was this. For normalization, 1 million high-quality reads, each with a distinct molecular identifier, were randomly selected from each sample. Instead of being binned into consensus sequences, reads with shared molecular identifiers were discarded. MiTCR, set to a Q25 quality threshold and the strictest error-elimination algorithm, was used for CDR3 identification, clonotype clustering and error correction. A nonparametric unseen species model using Euler transformation provided a lower-bound estimate of total TCR beta diversity. TCRdb ran its own pipeline on the public reads, namely fastp trimming at Q25 and MiXCR clone calling, and kept in-frame beta chains. Each record represents a unique CDR3 protein, reported with the most common genes and DNA among its rows. The V and J calls, along with clone size, are taken from TCRdb and not from the paper's own processing. Across this sample there are about 1.8 million distinct CDR3 sequences, with 49% seen only once. The ten biggest clones cover roughly 2.1% of the sample.

Donors were 35 to 40 systemically healthy Caucasian individuals from Russia aged roughly 6 to 100 years. About 9.8 milliliters of peripheral blood were drawn from each donor into EDTA-treated Vacutainer tubes. PBMCs were isolated by Ficoll-Paque density-gradient centrifugation, with at least 6 million obtained per sample. Trizol reagent was used to extract total RNA from the PBMCs, yielding at least 5 micrograms per sample. For every donor, an aliquot of PBMCs went through flow cytometry to measure the percentages of naive CD45RAhigh/CD27high T cells. These data are taken from a study of blood T cells in healthy people across ages (dated by TCRdb to 2014 to 2015). Regarding the complete study: In model experiments, roughly one uniquely barcoded TCR beta cDNA molecule per two T cells was captured by template switching. The donors were split into four age groups: young (average about 16 years), middle-aged (39), aged (approximately 59) and long-lived (roughly 86). To avoid experimental bias, donors of different ages were randomly spread across the sequencing lanes. For two donors (one aged 18 to 30 and one aged 80 or older), the study analyzed two additional independent replicas of 1 million unique cDNA reads from the same blood draw. Age-related changes in TCR beta repertoire diversity were measured in the study by deep sequencing normalized with unique cDNA molecular identifiers.

Study-wide findings and limitations: Estimates of total diversity based on one million sequenced T cells were considered lower bounds and underestimates. Since profiling was done on bulk unsorted PBMCs, naive and antigen-experienced compartments could not be conclusively compared. Compared with the aged group, the long-lived group had more naive CD4+ T cells, fewer expanded clones and increased TCR diversity, suggesting age selection. Observed TCR beta diversity per million T cells fell roughly linearly with age, and a significant reduction was already apparent by age roughly 40. Because the CMV infection status of the donors was unknown, age-related changes in expanded clonotypes may potentially have been confounded. There was a strong correlation between observed TCR beta diversity and the percentage of naive T cells measured by flow cytometry.

V is cut back by 3 bases and J by 10 bases, with 11 bases in the junction unmatched. Its CDR3 holds 15 amino acids, cysteine through phenylalanine. The sequence is cut down to CDR3 DNA, 45 bases in frame from base 1. The germline V gene supplies CDR1 MNHEY and CDR2 SVGAGI. The sample consisted of blood. The source is a woman between 40 and 55 years old in good health. The chain joins TRBV6-5 to TRBJ2-1, and 8 junction bases match TRBD1. The base sequence is TGTGCCAGCAGTTATAGTAACAGGGGGTTAAACGAGCAGTTCTTC. It translates to CASSYSNRGLNEQFF.